One TCR beta chain is described in this entry. These data come from a study of blood T cells in healthy people across ages. V was pared by 4 bases and J by 6 bases, with 16 bases between. The CDR3 sequence is 15 residues long. Germline CDR1 reads SGHRS; CDR2 reads YFSETQ. Primed by a sample-barcoded 5' primer and a J-beta primer mix, a second PCR proceeded for roughly 7 to 12 cycles. Via MiXCR, TCRdb re-called the 5' RACE reads, giving one row per CDR3 protein. The sample shows 780,000 or so distinct CDR3 sequences, about 53% of them seen only once. Sequencing was performed on blood. This chain uses TRBV5-1 with TRBJ1-4, with D perhaps TRBD1 (6 bases). The clonotype was recovered from a man older than 75 in good health. The CDR3 sequence: CASSPQGQGHEKLFF. In DNA, the CDR3 is TGCGCCAGCAGCCCACAGGGACAAGGGCATGAAAAACTGTTTTTT. Supplemented by reference TRBV5-1 and TRBJ1-4, the full variable domain reads KAGVTQTPRYLIKTRGQQVTLSCSPISGHRSVSWYQQTPGQGLQFLFEYFSETQRNKGNFPGRFSGRQFSNSRSEMNVSTLELGDSALYLCASSPQGQGHEKLFFGSGTQLSVL.